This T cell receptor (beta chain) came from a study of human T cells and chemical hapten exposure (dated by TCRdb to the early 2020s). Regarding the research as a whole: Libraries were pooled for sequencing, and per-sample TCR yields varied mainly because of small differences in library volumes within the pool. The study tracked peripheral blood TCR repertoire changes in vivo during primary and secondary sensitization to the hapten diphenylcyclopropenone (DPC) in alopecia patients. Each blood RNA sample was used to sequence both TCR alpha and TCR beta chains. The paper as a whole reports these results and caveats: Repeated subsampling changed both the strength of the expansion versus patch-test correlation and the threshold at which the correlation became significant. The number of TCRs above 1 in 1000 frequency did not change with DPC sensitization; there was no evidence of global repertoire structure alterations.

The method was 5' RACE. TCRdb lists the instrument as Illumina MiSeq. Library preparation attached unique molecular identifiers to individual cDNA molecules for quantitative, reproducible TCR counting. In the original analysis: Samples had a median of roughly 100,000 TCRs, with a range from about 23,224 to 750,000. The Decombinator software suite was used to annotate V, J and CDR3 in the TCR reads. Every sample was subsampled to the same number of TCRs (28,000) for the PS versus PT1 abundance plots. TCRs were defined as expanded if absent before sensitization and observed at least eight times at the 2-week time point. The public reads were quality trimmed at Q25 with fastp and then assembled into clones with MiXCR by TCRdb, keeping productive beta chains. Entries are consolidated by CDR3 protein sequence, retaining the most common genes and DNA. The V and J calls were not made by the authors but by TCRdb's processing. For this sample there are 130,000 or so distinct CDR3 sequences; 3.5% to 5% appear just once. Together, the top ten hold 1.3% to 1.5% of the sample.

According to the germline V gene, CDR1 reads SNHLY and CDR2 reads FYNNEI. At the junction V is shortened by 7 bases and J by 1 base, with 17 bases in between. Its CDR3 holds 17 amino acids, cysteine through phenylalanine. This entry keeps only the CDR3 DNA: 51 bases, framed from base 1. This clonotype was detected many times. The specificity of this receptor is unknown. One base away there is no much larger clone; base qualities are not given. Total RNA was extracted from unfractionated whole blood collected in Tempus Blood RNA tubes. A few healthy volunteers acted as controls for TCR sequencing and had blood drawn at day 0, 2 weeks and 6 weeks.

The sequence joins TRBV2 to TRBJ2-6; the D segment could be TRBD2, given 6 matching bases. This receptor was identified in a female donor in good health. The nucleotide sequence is TGTGCCAGCACCCAAACGGGGGTCAGGTCTGGGGCCAACGTCCTGACTTTC. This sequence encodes CASTQTGVRSGANVLTF.